These 5 T cell receptor beta chains originate from one sample sequenced in a study of CD8 T cells in ankylosing spondylitis. Each CDR3 protein gets one entry after TCRdb re-called the 5' RACE reads with MiXCR. This sample yields 150,000 to 200,000 distinct CDR3 sequences, of which around 10% are seen a single time; about 27% belongs to the top ten. Sequenced material: blood, either unsorted or a sorted T cell fraction (not recorded which). These receptors all stem from a male donor with ankylosing spondylitis or in good health (not recorded which).

The chain couples TRBV7-8 to TRBJ2-2; D is unresolved. Germline CDR1 is SGHVS and CDR2 is FQNEAQ. The ends were cut back, 3 bases at V and 6 bases at J, with 17 bases in the middle. The CDR3 extends over 16 amino acids. This CDR3 reads CASSFSSLEPPGELFF. In nucleotides, the CDR3 is TGTGCCAGCAGCTTTTCCTCATTAGAGCCCCCCGGGGAGCTGTTTTTT. Complete variable domain (other parts from reference TRBV7-8 and TRBJ2-2): GAGVSQSPRYKVAKRGQDVALRCDPISGHVSLFWYQQALGQGPEFLTYFQNEAQLDKSGLPSDRFFAERPEGSVSTLKIQRTQQEDSAVYLCASSFSSLEPPGELFFGEGSRLTVL.

This clonotype was detected many times. The J gene is TRBJ2-1, the V gene TRBV6-5; 7 nucleotides line up with TRBD1. Germline lookup yields CDR1 MNHEY and CDR2 SVGAGI. The CDR3 has 12 amino acids. J was trimmed by 7 bases and V by 5 bases; bases with no gene match: 2. The CDR3 DNA follows: TGTGCCAGCAGTGTCAGGGGGAATGAGCAGTTCTTC. Its translation: CASSVRGNEQFF.

This clonotype has at least ten counts. The chain is built from TRBV3-1 and TRBJ1-5, with 8 bases fitting TRBD1. From germline, CDR1 is LGHDT and CDR2 YNNKEL (reference sequence). Trimming cost V 3 bases and J 2 bases; bases outside gene matches: 6. The CDR3 sequence is 16 residues long. This chain's CDR3 is CASSHTQGEGNQPQHF. The DNA for the CDR3 is TGTGCCAGCAGCCATACACAGGGGGAAGGCAATCAGCCCCAGCATTTT.

CDR3 region: CASTQGANTEAFF. CDR3 nucleotides: TGTGCCAGCACCCAGGGTGCGAACACTGAAGCTTTCTTT. This chain joins TRBV6-6 and TRBJ1-1; a possible D gene is TRBD1 (5 bases). Trimming left V 7 bases short and J 1 base short, with 10 bases between. The CDR3 covers 13 residues. Germline CDR1 is MNHNY and CDR2 is SVGAGI (reference sequence).

This clonotype appeared many times. V gene TRBV5-1 combines with J gene TRBJ1-5; possibly TRBD1 for D (5 bases). Germline V gene data show CDR1 as SGHRS and CDR2 as YFSETQ. This CDR3 comprises 15 residues. Trimming left V 5 bases short and J 5 bases short, with 17 bases between. The CDR3 loop is CASRRDAGVDQPQHF. DNA for the CDR3: TGCGCCAGCAGGCGGGACGCCGGGGTTGATCAGCCCCAGCATTTT.